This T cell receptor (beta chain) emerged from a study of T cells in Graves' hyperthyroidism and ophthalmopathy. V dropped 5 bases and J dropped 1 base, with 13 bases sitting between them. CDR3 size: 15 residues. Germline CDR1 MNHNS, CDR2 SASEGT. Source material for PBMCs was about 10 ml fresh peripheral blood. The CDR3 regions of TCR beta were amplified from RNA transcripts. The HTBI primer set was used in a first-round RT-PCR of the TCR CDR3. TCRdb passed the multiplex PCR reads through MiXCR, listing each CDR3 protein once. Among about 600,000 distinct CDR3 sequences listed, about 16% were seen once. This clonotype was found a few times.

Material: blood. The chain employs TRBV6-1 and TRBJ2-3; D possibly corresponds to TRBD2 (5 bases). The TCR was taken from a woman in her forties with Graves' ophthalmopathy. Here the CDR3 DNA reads TGTGCCAGCAGTAAACCGAGGGTTGGCACAGATACGCAGTATTTT. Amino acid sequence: CASSKPRVGTDTQYF.